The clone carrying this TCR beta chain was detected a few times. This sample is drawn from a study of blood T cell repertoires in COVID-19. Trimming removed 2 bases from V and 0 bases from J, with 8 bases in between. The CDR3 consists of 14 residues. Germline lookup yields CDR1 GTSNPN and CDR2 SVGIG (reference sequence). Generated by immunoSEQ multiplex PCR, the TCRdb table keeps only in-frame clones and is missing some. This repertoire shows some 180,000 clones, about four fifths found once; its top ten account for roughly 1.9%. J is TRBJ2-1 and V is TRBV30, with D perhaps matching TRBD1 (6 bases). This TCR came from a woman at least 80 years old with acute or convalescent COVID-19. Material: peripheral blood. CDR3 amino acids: CAWSTGSSYNEQFF. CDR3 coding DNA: TGTGCCTGGAGTACAGGGAGCTCCTACAATGAGCAGTTCTTC.